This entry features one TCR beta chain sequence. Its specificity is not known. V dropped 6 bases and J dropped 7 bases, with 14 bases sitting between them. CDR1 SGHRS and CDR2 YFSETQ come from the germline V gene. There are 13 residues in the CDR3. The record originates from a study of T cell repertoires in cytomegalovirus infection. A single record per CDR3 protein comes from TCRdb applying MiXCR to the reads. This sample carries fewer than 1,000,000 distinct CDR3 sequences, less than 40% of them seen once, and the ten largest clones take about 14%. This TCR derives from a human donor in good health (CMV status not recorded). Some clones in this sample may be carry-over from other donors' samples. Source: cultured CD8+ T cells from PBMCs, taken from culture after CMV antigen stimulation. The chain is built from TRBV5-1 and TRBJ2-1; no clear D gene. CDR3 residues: CASTLDIRNEQFF. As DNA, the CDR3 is TGCGCCAGCACCCTGGATATAAGGAATGAGCAGTTCTTC.